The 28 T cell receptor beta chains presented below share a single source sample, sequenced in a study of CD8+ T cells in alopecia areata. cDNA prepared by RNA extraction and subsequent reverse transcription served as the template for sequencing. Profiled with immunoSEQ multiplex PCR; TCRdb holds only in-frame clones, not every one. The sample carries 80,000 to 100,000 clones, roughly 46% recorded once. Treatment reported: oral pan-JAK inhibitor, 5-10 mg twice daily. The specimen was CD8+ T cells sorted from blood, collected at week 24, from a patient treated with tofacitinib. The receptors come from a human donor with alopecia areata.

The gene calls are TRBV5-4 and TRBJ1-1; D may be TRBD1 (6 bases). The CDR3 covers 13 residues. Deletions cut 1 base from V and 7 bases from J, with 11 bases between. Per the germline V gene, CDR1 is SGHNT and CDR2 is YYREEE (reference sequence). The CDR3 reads CASSLSGDLEAFF. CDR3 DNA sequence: TGTGCCAGCAGCTTGTCAGGGGACCTTGAAGCTTTCTTT.

CDR3 nucleotide sequence: TGTGCCTGGAACCCAGGGGCTAGCCCTGAAGCTTTCTTT. Its protein is CAWNPGASPEAFF. This sequence joins TRBV30 and TRBJ1-1; the D gene is possibly TRBD1 (6 bases). Germline values: CDR1 GTSNPN, CDR2 SVGIG (reference sequence). This CDR3 region has 13 residues. Trimming removed 4 bases from V and 6 bases from J, with 15 bases in between. Based on the CDR3 plus reference TRBV30 and TRBJ1-1, the full variable domain is SQTIHQWPATLVQPVGSPLSLECTVEGTSNPNLYWYRQAAGRGLQLLFYSVGIGQISSEVPQNLSASRPQDRQFILSSKKLLLSDSGFYLCAWNPGASPEAFFGQGTRLTVV.

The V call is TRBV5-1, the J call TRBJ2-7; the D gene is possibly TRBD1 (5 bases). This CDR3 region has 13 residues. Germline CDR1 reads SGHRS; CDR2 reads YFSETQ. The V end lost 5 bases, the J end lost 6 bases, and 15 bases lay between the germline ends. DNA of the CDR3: TGCGCCAGCAGTGAAGGACAATGGGCCGAGCAGTACTTC. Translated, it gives CASSEGQWAEQYF.

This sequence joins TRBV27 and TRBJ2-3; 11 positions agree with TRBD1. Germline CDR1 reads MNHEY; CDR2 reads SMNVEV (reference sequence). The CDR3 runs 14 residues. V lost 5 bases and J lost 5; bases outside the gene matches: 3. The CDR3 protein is CASSPGTGGDTQYF. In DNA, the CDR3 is TGTGCCAGCAGTCCCGGGACAGGGGGAGATACGCAGTATTTT.

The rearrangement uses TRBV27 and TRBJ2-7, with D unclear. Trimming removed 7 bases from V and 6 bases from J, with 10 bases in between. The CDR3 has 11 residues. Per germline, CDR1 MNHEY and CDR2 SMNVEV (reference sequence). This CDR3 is CASTSMGEQYF. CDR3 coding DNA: TGTGCCAGCACCTCGATGGGCGAGCAGTACTTC.

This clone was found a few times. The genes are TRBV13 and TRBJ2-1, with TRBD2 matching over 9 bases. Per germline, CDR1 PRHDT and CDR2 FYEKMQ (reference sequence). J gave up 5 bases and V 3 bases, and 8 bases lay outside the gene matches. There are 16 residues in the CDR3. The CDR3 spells CASSFGGLADDNEQFF. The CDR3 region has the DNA TGTGCCAGCAGCTTCGGGGGACTAGCTGATGACAATGAGCAGTTCTTC.

CDR3 region: CAWMSVRNNEQFF. CDR3 nucleotide sequence: TGTGCCTGGATGAGTGTACGGAACAATGAGCAGTTCTTC. The chain has TRBV30 and TRBJ2-1; no clear D. This CDR3 is built from 13 residues. Trimming removed 4 bases at V and 5 bases at J, with 12 bases between. Germline V gene lookup returns CDR1 GTSNPN and CDR2 SVGIG (reference sequence).

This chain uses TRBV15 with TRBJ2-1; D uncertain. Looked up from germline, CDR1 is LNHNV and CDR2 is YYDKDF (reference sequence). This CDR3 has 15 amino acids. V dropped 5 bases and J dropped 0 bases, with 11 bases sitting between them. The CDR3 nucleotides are TGTGCCACCAGCCCCAGCCCGTCCTCCTACAATGAGCAGTTCTTC. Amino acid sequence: CATSPSPSSYNEQFF.

As DNA, the CDR3 is TGCAGCGTTGAATCTAGAGGGCGGAGCACAGATACGCAGTATTTT. Its translation: CSVESRGRSTDTQYF. The rearrangement links TRBV29-1 to TRBJ2-3; tentative D call: TRBD2 (5 bases). The CDR3 is 15 residues long. V was clipped by 2 bases and J by 0 bases, with 12 bases between them. The germline gives CDR1 SQVTM, CDR2 ANQGSEA.

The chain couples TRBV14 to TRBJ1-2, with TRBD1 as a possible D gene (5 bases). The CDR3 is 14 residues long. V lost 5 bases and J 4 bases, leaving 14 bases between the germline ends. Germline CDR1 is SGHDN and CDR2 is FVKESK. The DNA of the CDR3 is TGTGCCAGCAGCGCCGTGGGGGGTCCCTATGGCTACACCTTC. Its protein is CASSAVGGPYGYTF.

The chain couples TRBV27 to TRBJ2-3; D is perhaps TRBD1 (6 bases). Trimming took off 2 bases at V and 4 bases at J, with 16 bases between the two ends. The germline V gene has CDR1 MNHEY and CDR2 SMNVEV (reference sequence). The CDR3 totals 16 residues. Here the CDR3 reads CASSLEQGGFADTQYF. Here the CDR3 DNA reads TGTGCCAGCAGTTTAGAACAGGGCGGTTTTGCAGATACGCAGTATTTT.

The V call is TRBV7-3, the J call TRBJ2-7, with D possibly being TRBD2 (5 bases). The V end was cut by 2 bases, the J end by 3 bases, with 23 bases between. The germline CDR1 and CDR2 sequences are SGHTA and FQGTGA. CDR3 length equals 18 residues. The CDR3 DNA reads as TGTGCCAGCAGCTTACTAAGTGGGGTGAGCGGCAGGAGCTACGAGCAGTACTTC. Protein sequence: CASSLLSGVSGRSYEQYF. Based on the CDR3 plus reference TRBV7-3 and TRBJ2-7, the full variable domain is GAGVSQTPSNKVTEKGKYVELRCDPISGHTALYWYRQSLGQGPEFLIYFQGTGAADDSGLPNDRFFAVRPEGSVSTLKIQRTERGDSAVYLCASSLLSGVSGRSYEQYFGPGTRLTVT.

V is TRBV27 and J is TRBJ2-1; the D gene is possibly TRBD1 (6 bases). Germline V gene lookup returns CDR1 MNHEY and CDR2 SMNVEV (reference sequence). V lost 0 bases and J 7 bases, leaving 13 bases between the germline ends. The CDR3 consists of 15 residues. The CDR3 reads CASSLSITGINEQFF. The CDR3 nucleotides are TGTGCCAGCAGTTTATCGATTACAGGGATTAATGAGCAGTTCTTC.

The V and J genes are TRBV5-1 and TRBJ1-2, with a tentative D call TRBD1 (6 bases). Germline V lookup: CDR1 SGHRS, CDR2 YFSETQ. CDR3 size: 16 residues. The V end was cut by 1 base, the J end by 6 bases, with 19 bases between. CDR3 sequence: CASSLTGMEREDGYTF. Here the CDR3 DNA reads TGCGCCAGCAGCTTGACAGGGATGGAACGAGAGGATGGCTACACCTTC.

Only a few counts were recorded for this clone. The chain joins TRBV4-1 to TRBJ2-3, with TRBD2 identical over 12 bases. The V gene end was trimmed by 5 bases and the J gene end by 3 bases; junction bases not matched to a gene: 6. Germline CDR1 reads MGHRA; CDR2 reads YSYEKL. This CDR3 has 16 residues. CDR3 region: CASSYTGTSGTDTQYF. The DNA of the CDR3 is TGCGCCAGCAGCTATACCGGGACTAGCGGGACAGATACGCAGTATTTT.

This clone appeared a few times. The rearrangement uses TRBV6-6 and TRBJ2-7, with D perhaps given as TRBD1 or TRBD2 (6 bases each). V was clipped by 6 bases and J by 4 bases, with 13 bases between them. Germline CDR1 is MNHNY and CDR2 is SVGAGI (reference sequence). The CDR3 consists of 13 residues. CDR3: CASSGGRPYEQYF. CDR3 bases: TGTGCCAGCAGCGGGGGCAGGCCGTACGAGCAGTACTTC.

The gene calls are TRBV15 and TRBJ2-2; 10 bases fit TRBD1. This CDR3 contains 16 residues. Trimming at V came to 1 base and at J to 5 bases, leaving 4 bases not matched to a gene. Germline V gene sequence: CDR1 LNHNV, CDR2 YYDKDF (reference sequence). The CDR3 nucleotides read TGTGCCACCAGCAGAGGGACAGGGGGTCGGACCGGGGAGCTGTTTTTT. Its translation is CATSRGTGGRTGELFF.

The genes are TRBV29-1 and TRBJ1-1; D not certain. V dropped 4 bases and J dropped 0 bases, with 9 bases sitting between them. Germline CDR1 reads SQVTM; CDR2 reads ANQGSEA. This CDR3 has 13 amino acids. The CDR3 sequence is CSVGKGLNTEAFF. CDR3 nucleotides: TGCAGCGTTGGAAAAGGGCTGAACACTGAAGCTTTCTTT. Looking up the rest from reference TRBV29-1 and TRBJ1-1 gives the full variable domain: SAVISQKPSRDICQRGTSLTIQCQVDSQVTMMFWYRQQPGQSLTLIATANQGSEATYESGFVIDKFPISRPNLTFSTLTVSNMSPEDSSIYLCSVGKGLNTEAFFGQGTRLTVV.

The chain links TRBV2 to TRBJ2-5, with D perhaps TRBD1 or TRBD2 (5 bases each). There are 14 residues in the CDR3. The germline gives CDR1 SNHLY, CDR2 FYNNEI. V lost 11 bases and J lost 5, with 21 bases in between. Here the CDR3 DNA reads TGTGCCTCCAGGGATGGGGGAGCAAAGGAGACCCAGTACTTC. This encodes CASRDGGAKETQYF.

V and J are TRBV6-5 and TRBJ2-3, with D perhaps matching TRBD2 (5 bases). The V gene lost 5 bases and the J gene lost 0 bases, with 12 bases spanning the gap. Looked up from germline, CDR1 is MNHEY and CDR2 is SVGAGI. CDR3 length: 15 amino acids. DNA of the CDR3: TGTGCCAGCAGTCCTAGCATCTCTAGCACAGATACGCAGTATTTT. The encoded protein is CASSPSISSTDTQYF.

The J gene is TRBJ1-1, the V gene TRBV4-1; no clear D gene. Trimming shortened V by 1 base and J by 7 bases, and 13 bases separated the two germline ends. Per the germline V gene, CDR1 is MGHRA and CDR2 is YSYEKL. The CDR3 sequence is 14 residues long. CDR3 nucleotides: TGCGCCAGCAGCCAAGTTGAGAACAGAGATGAAGCTTTCTTT. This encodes CASSQVENRDEAFF.

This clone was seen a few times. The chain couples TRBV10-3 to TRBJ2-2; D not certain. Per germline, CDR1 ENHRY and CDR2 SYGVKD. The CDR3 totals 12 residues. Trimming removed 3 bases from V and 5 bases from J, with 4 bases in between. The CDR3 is CAISDPTGELFF. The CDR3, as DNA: TGTGCCATCAGTGACCCTACCGGGGAGCTGTTTTTT.

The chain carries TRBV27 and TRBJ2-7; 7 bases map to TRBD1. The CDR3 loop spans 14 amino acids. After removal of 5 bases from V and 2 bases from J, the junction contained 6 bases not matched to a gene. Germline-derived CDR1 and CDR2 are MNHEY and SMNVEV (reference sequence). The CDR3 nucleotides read TGTGCCAGCAGTGTAAGGGGGCAGGCCTACGAGCAGTACTTC. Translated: CASSVRGQAYEQYF.

CDR3 in amino acids: CASSLGQTSGVGNTQYF. Written as DNA, the CDR3 is TGCGCCAGCAGCCTAGGTCAGACTAGCGGGGTTGGAAATACGCAGTATTTT. The rearrangement uses TRBV5-1 and TRBJ2-3, with 11 bases fitting TRBD2. The CDR3 is made up of 17 amino acids. V gave up 4 bases and J gave up 7 bases; unmatched junction bases: 14. The germline CDR1 and CDR2 sequences are SGHRS and YFSETQ. The full variable domain, completed using reference TRBV5-1 and TRBJ2-3, is KAGVTQTPRYLIKTRGQQVTLSCSPISGHRSVSWYQQTPGQGLQFLFEYFSETQRNKGNFPGRFSGRQFSNSRSEMNVSTLELGDSALYLCASSLGQTSGVGNTQYFGPGTRLTVL.

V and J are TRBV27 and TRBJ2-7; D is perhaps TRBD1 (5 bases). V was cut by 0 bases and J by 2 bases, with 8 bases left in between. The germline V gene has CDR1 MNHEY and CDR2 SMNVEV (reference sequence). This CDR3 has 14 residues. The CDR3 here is CASSLSQGAYEQYF. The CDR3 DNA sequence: TGTGCCAGCAGTTTATCGCAGGGCGCCTACGAGCAGTACTTC.

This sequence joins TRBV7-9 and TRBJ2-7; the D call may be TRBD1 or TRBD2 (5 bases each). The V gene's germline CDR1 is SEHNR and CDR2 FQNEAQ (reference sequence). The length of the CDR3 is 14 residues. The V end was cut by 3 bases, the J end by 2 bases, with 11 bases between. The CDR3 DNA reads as TGTGCCAGCAGCTTCGCAGGGACCACCTACGAGCAGTACTTC. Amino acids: CASSFAGTTYEQYF.

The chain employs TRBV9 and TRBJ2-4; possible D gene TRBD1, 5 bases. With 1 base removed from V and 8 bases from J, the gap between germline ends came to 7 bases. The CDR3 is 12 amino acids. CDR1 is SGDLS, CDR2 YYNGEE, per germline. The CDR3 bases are TGTGCCAGCAGCGTAAAAGGGGACATTCAGTACTTC. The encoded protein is CASSVKGDIQYF.

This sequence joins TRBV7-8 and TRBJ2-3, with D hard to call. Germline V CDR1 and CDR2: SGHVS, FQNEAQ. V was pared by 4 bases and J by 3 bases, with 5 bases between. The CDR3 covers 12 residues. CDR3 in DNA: TGTGCCAGCAGCTCTCGAACAGATACGCAGTATTTT. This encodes CASSSRTDTQYF.